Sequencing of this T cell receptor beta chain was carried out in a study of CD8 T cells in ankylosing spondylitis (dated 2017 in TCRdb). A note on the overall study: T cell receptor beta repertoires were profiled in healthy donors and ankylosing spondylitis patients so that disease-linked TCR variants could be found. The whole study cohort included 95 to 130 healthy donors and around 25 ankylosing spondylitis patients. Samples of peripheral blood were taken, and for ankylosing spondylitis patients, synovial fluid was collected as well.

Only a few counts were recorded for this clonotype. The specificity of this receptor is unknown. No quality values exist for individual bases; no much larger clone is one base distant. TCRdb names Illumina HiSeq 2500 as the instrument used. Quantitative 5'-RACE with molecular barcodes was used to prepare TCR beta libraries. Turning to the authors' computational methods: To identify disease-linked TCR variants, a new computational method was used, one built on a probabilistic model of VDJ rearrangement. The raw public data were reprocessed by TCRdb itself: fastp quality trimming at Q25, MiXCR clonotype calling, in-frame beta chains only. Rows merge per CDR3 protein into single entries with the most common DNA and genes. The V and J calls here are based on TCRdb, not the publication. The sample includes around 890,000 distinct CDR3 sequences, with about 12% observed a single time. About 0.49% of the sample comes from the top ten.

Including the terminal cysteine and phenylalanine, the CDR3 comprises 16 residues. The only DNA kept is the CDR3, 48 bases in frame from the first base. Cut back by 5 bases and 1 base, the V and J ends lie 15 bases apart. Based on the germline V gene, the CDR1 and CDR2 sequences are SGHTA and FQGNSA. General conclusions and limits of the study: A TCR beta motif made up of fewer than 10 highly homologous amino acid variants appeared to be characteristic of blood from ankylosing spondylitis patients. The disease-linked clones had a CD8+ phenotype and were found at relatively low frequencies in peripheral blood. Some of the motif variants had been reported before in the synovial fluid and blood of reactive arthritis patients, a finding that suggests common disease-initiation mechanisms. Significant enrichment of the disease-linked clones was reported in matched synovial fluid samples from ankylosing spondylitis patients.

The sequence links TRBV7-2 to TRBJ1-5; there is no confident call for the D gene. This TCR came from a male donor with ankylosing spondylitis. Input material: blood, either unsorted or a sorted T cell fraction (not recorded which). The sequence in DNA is TGTGCCAGCAGCCCCGAAGTGGGCTTGAGCAATCAGCCCCAGCATTTT. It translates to CASSPEVGLSNQPQHF.